This T cell receptor beta chain was recovered during a study of graft-versus-host responses after intestinal transplantation. Notes on the study in general: Some patients had graft-donor T cell macrochimerism. In their allografts, the ratios of graft-versus-host to host-versus-graft T cell clones were high.

Only in-frame clones appear in the TCRdb table, and some are missing; sequencing was by immunoSEQ multiplex PCR. The data contain about 110,000 clones, 80% to 95% of them singletons. This clone was picked up a small number of times. Its specificity is unknown. This CDR3 is built from 13 residues. Between the trimmed V and J ends, which lost 7 bases and 0 bases, there was a span of 11 bases. Germline CDR1 reads SGHDT; CDR2 reads YYEEEE. The origin of this receptor is a human donor who received an intestinal transplant. This chain joins TRBV5-6 and TRBJ2-7; D tentatively reads TRBD1 or TRBD2 (5 bases each). The sample was unstimulated CD8+ T cells sorted from spleen or lymph node cells, taken before intestinal transplant. The CDR3 loop is CASETGHSYEQYF. The CDR3 DNA is TGTGCCAGCGAGACGGGGCACTCCTACGAGCAGTACTTC.